This T cell receptor beta chain emerged from a study of read filtering for tumor transcriptome and immune sequencing. This clonotype was recorded at least ten times. Its antigen is not known. Regarding the study as a whole: Even smaller IR-seq throughput identified most shared clonotypes. Around 82% of IR-seq clonotypes had a single read, yet these held approximately 3.5% of reads.

The CDR3 extends over 14 amino acids. The V gene end was trimmed by 3 bases and the J gene end by 2 bases; junction bases not matched to a gene: 4. In germline, CDR1 is MDHEN, CDR2 SYDVKM. Every patient had bone marrow sampled while the disease was active. From around 0.4 ug of RNA, a library with molecular barcoded alpha/delta and beta/gamma adaptors was made. TCRdb used MiXCR to reprocess the reads, holding one entry per CDR3 protein. The table records over 45,000 distinct CDR3 sequences, approximately 22% of them present only once. Sequences were obtained from a population of CD138-negative cells sorted from bone marrow. V and J are TRBV28 and TRBJ2-7; the match to TRBD1 covers 7 bases. The TCR originated in a donor at least 40 years old with multiple myeloma. The CDR3 reads CASSLPGGAYEQYF. In DNA, the CDR3 is TGTGCCAGCAGTTTGCCAGGGGGTGCCTACGAGCAGTACTTC.